This T cell receptor beta chain was sequenced for a study of T-cell reconstitution after alpha-beta-depleted transplantation in children (dated by TCRdb to about 2016). Concerning the study at large: The study quantitatively tracked T-cell immune reconstitution after TCRalphabeta/CD19-depleted allogeneic hematopoietic cell transplantation in children using TCR repertoire profiling. Broad study findings and their caveats: The high TCRbeta diversity at day 60 in some patients was ascribed to recipient T cells and intrathymic progenitors that had survived conditioning. About two months after transplant, the apparently early recovery of alphabetaT-cell counts reportedly depended on just several hundred clones that had expanded rapidly and came from non-depleted graft cells. Over the following months the frequencies of hyperexpanded clones went down, and after one year T-cell counts and TCRbeta diversity were mostly credited to newly produced T cells.

The CDR3 numbers 13 residues from cysteine through phenylalanine. Only the CDR3 portion is preserved as DNA: 39 bases, with reading frame beginning at the first base. CDR1 and CDR2, looked up from the germline V gene (reference sequence), are DFQATT and SNEGSKA. V is reduced by 0 bases and J by 5 bases, leaving a spacing of 10 bases between them. The library was prepared using PCR. Sequencing instrument: Illumina HiSeq 2500. TCR libraries were prepared with molecular barcoding, using unique molecular identifiers to normalize TCRbeta repertoire quantification. TCRdb reprocessed the public reads (quality trimming at Q25 with fastp, clone calling with MiXCR) and kept in-frame beta chains. Records with the same CDR3 protein are collapsed into one entry carrying the most frequent genes and DNA. In this sample the table shows about 440,000 distinct CDR3 sequences, about 45% of which occur a single time. Clones ranked in the top ten supply 27% of the sample.

Regarding this clonotype: Its antigen remains unidentified. Base qualities are not recorded, but no much larger clone differs from it by a single base.

Read against the paper, the sample's treatment or condition label means: allogeneic hematopoietic cell transplantation with graft depleted of TCRalphabeta T cells and CD19 B cells. Transplant recipients were children who received TCRalphabeta/CD19-depleted allogeneic hematopoietic cell grafts. The source was PBMCs, collected before TCRalphabeta/CD19-depleted stem cell transplant. Rearrangement joined TRBV20-1 to TRBJ2-5; TRBD1 is perhaps the D gene, given 5 matching bases. This clonotype was sampled from a girl aged 2 to 9 with aplastic anemia, due to receive a stem cell transplant. Here the CDR3 is given as CSAREGPGETQYF. The DNA is as follows: TGCAGTGCTAGAGAAGGGCCAGGGGAGACCCAGTACTTC.